Included here is one T cell receptor beta chain sequence, with context. The PCR used 60 Vbeta and 13 Jbeta primers. Here immunoSEQ multiplex PCR was the method, and the copy in TCRdb shows in-frame clones only, minus some. Seen here are under 250,000 clones, 80% to 85% observed once, and the top ten hold roughly 0.7%. The sample belongs to a study of cytomegalovirus exposure and HLA in healthy donors. Across the study: Researchers found that approximately 80% of a few hundred genotyped donors fell within the Caucasian-associated ancestry cluster.

Germline loops: CDR1 MNHEY, CDR2 SVGAGI. V lost 6 bases and J 3 bases, leaving 14 bases between the germline ends. The CDR3 has 14 amino acids. The genes are TRBV6-5 and TRBJ2-5; tentative D call: TRBD2 (6 bases). The sequenced material came from PBMCs. This clonotype was obtained from a boy aged 2 to 9 in good health and CMV-seronegative. The DNA of the CDR3 is TGTGCCAGCAGCCGCGGGATTCCCGAAGAGACCCAGTACTTC. Protein product: CASSRGIPEETQYF.